This paragraph covers one T cell receptor (beta chain) sequence. This sample is drawn from a study of blood T cell repertoires in COVID-19. Background on the study: PBMCs, B-cell-depleted T cells, or T cells provided the cDNA or gDNA that made up the material.

TCRdb's table, derived via immunoSEQ multiplex PCR, lists solely in-frame clones and lacks some. The sample carries about 410,000 clones, approximately 91% recorded once. The germline gives CDR1 SQVTM, CDR2 ANQGSEA. Trimming left V 7 bases short and J 3 bases short, with 11 bases between. This CDR3 has 12 amino acids. Patients from Seattle were sampled longitudinally, starting during active infection. The receptor was derived from a woman between 40 and 55 years old with COVID-19, enrolled during active disease. The sample comprised peripheral blood. This rearrangement joins TRBV29-1 to TRBJ2-3, with D perhaps TRBD1 (5 bases). The CDR3 DNA reads TGCAGCGAAAGTTCAGGGACAGATACGCAGTATTTT. The encoded protein is CSESSGTDTQYF.